The 24 T cell receptor beta chains presented below share a single source sample, sequenced in a study of CD8 T cells in Susac syndrome (dated by TCRdb to between 2019 and 2020). Preparation of the library involved the immunoSEQ multiplex PCR assay. RNA was extracted using the RNeasy kit, and roughly 0.5 to 1 microgram was reverse transcribed with random hexamers. TCRdb reprocessing: public reads trimmed at Q25 with fastp, clones called with MiXCR, in-frame beta chains kept. Each entry merges the rows of one CDR3 protein and shows their most common DNA and genes. This sample holds fewer than 90,000 distinct CDR3 sequences; about 94% were observed only once. Jointly, the top ten make up roughly 0.47% of the sample. Sample: CD8+ T cells from PBMCs. These receptors came from a human donor with Susac syndrome.

This sequence joins TRBV7-8 and TRBJ1-1; 8 bases fit TRBD1. CDR3 size: 16 residues. CDR1 is SGHVS, CDR2 FQNEAQ, per germline. The trim removed 0 bases at V and 4 bases at J, leaving 7 bases unmatched. Here the CDR3 DNA reads TGTGCCAGCAGCTTAGCGGACAGGGTGACGGGCACTGAAGCTTTCTTT. Translating it yields CASSLADRVTGTEAFF. Looking up the rest from reference TRBV7-8 and TRBJ1-1 gives the full variable domain: GAGVSQSPRYKVAKRGQDVALRCDPISGHVSLFWYQQALGQGPEFLTYFQNEAQLDKSGLPSDRFFAERPEGSVSTLKIQRTQQEDSAVYLCASSLADRVTGTEAFFGQGTRLTVV.

This chain links TRBV6-5 with TRBJ1-1; 9 bases align to TRBD1. The CDR3 is 13 amino acids. Germline V gene data show CDR1 as MNHEY and CDR2 as SVGAGI. The V segment lost 2 bases and the J segment 6 bases; nucleotides outside the gene matches: 1. The CDR3 nucleotides read TGTGCCAGCAGTTACGGGACAGGGTCTGAAGCTTTCTTT. Protein product: CASSYGTGSEAFF.

This chain links TRBV4-1 with TRBJ2-7, with 12 bases aligning to TRBD1. This CDR3 has 17 residues. J was trimmed by 7 bases and V by 3 bases; bases with no gene match: 13. Germline assignment: CDR1 MGHRA and CDR2 YSYEKL. CDR3 protein: CASSHRIPGQGAREQYF. The CDR3 DNA reads TGCGCCAGCAGCCATCGTATCCCGGGACAGGGGGCGAGAGAGCAGTACTTC.

The chain joins TRBV13 to TRBJ1-1; 10 bases align to TRBD1. The CDR3 runs to 14 residues. The V segment lost 6 bases and the J segment 6 bases; nucleotides outside the gene matches: 7. CDR1 and CDR2 from the germline V gene are PRHDT and FYEKMQ (reference sequence). The CDR3 spells CASSYDRGPAEAFF. CDR3 nucleotide sequence: TGTGCCAGCAGTTACGACAGGGGGCCAGCTGAAGCTTTCTTT.

DNA for the CDR3: TGTGCCAGCAGGCCAGCGGGAGATTACACCGGGGAGCTGTTTTTT. As protein: CASRPAGDYTGELFF. The V call is TRBV3-1, the J call TRBJ2-2; 8 nucleotides agree with TRBD2. The CDR3 spans 15 residues. CDR1 is LGHDT, CDR2 YNNKEL, per germline (reference sequence). V lost 6 bases, J lost 3 bases, and 6 bases stayed unmatched. The entire variable domain, with the rest obtained from reference TRBV3-1 and TRBJ2-2, is as follows: DTAVSQTPKYLVTQMGNDKSIKCEQNLGHDTMYWYKQDSKKFLKIMFSYNNKELIINETVPNRFSPKSPDKAHLNLHINSLELGDSAVYFCASRPAGDYTGELFFGEGSRLTVL.

The chain links TRBV27 to TRBJ2-3, with 7 bases matching TRBD2. V shed 4 bases, J shed 6 bases, and the junction held 4 bases outside the gene matches. Germline lookup yields CDR1 MNHEY and CDR2 SMNVEV (reference sequence). The CDR3 consists of 13 residues. The CDR3, as DNA: TGTGCCAGCAGTTCCCTCGGGAGGGATACGCAGTATTTT. Translated, it gives CASSSLGRDTQYF.

The chain employs TRBV20-1 and TRBJ1-2, with D tentatively TRBD1 (5 bases). V lost 5 bases, J lost 2 bases, and 9 bases lay in between. Germline loops: CDR1 DFQATT, CDR2 SNEGSKA (reference sequence). The CDR3 is 12 residues long. The chain's CDR3 is CSAPDRNYGYTF. CDR3 nucleotide sequence: TGCAGTGCTCCTGACAGAAACTATGGCTACACCTTC.

The rearrangement joins TRBV4-2 to TRBJ1-1; no clear D. Per the germline V gene, CDR1 is LGHNA and CDR2 is YNFKEQ. V lost 4 bases to trimming and J lost 1 base, with 10 bases between them. This CDR3 comprises 14 residues. The CDR3 region is CASSLGRANTEAFF. The CDR3 DNA follows: TGTGCCAGCAGCCTCGGTCGGGCGAACACTGAAGCTTTCTTT.

The chain carries TRBV18 and TRBJ1-1, with 7 bases identical to TRBD1. The CDR3 has 14 residues. Trimming removed 3 bases from V and 2 bases from J; junction bases left unmatched: 3. From germline, CDR1 is KGHSH and CDR2 LQKENI. CDR3 in amino acids: CASSPRDRNTEAFF. In nucleotides, the CDR3 is TGTGCCAGCTCACCGCGGGACAGAAACACTGAAGCTTTCTTT.

This clonotype was seen a handful of times. The J gene is TRBJ2-3, the V gene TRBV6-5; D ambiguous. This CDR3 has 14 amino acids. Trimming removed 0 bases at V and 3 bases at J, with 7 bases between. CDR1 MNHEY and CDR2 SVGAGI come from the germline V gene. The CDR3 is CASSYSEGTDTQYF. CDR3 in DNA: TGTGCCAGCAGTTACTCGGAAGGGACAGATACGCAGTATTTT.

The chain is built from TRBV19 and TRBJ2-1; the D is unclear. Germline-derived CDR1 and CDR2 are LNHDA and SQIVND (reference sequence). Deletions cut 3 bases from V and 4 bases from J, with 7 bases between. The CDR3 has 13 amino acids. CDR3 region: CASSMSFYNEQFF. DNA for the CDR3: TGTGCCAGTAGTATGTCATTTTACAATGAGCAGTTCTTC.

V is TRBV20-1 and J is TRBJ2-2; tentative D call: TRBD1 (6 bases). The V end lost 1 base, the J end lost 6 bases, and 9 bases lay between the germline ends. CDR1 DFQATT and CDR2 SNEGSKA come from the germline V gene (reference sequence). There are 13 residues in the CDR3. CDR3 residues: CSARVPGAGELFF. The DNA of the CDR3 is TGCAGTGCTAGAGTTCCAGGGGCCGGGGAGCTGTTTTTT.

The chain has TRBV18 and TRBJ2-1, with 7 bases lining up with TRBD1. The CDR3 consists of 14 residues. Germline-derived CDR1 and CDR2 are KGHSH and LQKENI. The V segment lost 0 bases and the J segment 8 bases; nucleotides outside the gene matches: 4. For the CDR3, the DNA is TGTGCCAGCTCACCACCCACAGGGGCCTATGAGCAGTTCTTC. Translating gives CASSPPTGAYEQFF.

The CDR3 protein is CASRGDVTGELFF. The CDR3 bases are TGTGCCAGCAGAGGGGACGTGACCGGGGAGCTGTTTTTT. The V gene is TRBV28, the J gene TRBJ2-2, with D possibly being TRBD1 or TRBD2 (5 bases each). This CDR3 has 13 amino acids. Germline assignment: CDR1 MDHEN and CDR2 SYDVKM. V was shortened by 6 bases and J by 5 bases, with 10 bases between the two germline ends.

The DNA of the CDR3 is TGCGCCAGCAGCCCGAGGACAGGGGAAGGAACTGAAGCTTTCTTT. It codes for CASSPRTGEGTEAFF. The chain combines TRBV5-1 with TRBJ1-1; 9 bases are a match to TRBD1. Germline V gene data show CDR1 as SGHRS and CDR2 as YFSETQ. Trimming took 4 bases from V and 5 from J; bases not matched to a gene: 9. CDR3 size: 15 residues.

The chain recombines TRBV6-2 or TRBV6-3 with TRBJ2-1; D tentatively fits TRBD1 or TRBD2 (5 bases each). The CDR3 loop spans 14 amino acids. V was pared by 0 bases and J by 9 bases, with 12 bases between. Germline V gene lookup returns CDR1 MNHEY and CDR2 SVGEGT. The CDR3 loop reads CASSYSRPRGEQFF. CDR3 nucleotides: TGTGCCAGCAGTTACTCGCGACCGAGGGGTGAGCAGTTCTTC.

This sequence joins TRBV12-3 or TRBV12-4 and TRBJ1-3; D remains ambiguous. CDR3 length: 11 residues. V was cut by 9 bases and J by 4 bases, with 7 bases left in between. CDR3 coding DNA: TGTGCCAGTACCCCGGGAAACACCATATATTTT. This translates into CASTPGNTIYF.

This sequence joins TRBV18 and TRBJ2-3; D not resolved. Trimming pared 0 bases from V and 4 bases from J, leaving 5 bases between. Germline CDR1 is KGHSH and CDR2 is LQKENI. The CDR3 is 13 amino acids. CDR3 nucleotides: TGTGCCAGCTCACCACCTGGTCCAGATACGCAGTATTTT. Protein product: CASSPPGPDTQYF.

As for this clonotype: At one of its ends the junction is not consistent with the germline gene, which may arise from a read error. The CDR3 region is CASGQDASGILNEQFF. The CDR3 DNA is TGCGCCAGCGGCCAAGATGCTAGCGGGATCCTCAATGAGCAGTTCTTC. This rearrangement joins TRBV4-3 to TRBJ2-1, with 9 bases aligning to TRBD2. The germline V gene encodes CDR1 LGHNA and CDR2 YSLEER. The CDR3 runs 16 residues.

The chain carries TRBV7-9 and TRBJ1-1; a possible D gene is TRBD1 (6 bases). V was shortened by 3 bases and J by 5 bases, with 13 bases between the two germline ends. The CDR3 sequence is 14 residues long. The germline V gene encodes CDR1 SEHNR and CDR2 FQNEAQ (reference sequence). In DNA, the CDR3 is TGTGCCAGCAGCTTGGGCAGGGGAGGTACTGAAGCTTTCTTT. Its translation is CASSLGRGGTEAFF.

The rearrangement uses TRBV7-2 and TRBJ1-3; 7 bases are shared with TRBD1. The germline CDR1 and CDR2 sequences are SGHTA and FQGNSA. CDR3 length equals 13 residues. Unmatched junction bases numbered 5, after V lost 6 bases and J lost 6 bases. For the CDR3, the DNA is TGTGCCAGCAGGCCGGGACAGACAAACACCATATATTTT. This sequence encodes CASRPGQTNTIYF.

This clonotype is a singleton in its sample. The chain couples TRBV5-1 to TRBJ1-6; D is uncertain. CDR1 is SGHRS and CDR2 is YFSETQ in the germline V gene. The CDR3 has 12 residues. V was trimmed by 3 bases and J by 6 bases, leaving 4 bases between them. Written as DNA, the CDR3 is TGCGCCAGCAGCTCGAGTAATTCACCCCTCCACTTT. Translating gives CASSSSNSPLHF.

The chain joins TRBV19 to TRBJ2-3; TRBD2 matches 12 bases. The CDR3 has 16 amino acids. Germline CDR1 LNHDA, CDR2 SQIVND (reference sequence). V lost 7 bases, J lost 2 bases, and 7 bases stayed unmatched. The CDR3 bases are TGTGCCAGTAATATCGGACTAGCGGGAAACACAGATACGCAGTATTTT. Protein sequence: CASNIGLAGNTDTQYF.

The rearrangement uses TRBV3-1 and TRBJ2-2; no clear D. V was shortened by 3 bases and J by 2 bases, with 7 bases between the two germline ends. The CDR3 consists of 14 residues. Per germline, CDR1 LGHDT and CDR2 YNNKEL (reference sequence). The CDR3 sequence is CASSQNLNTGELFF. The CDR3 region has the DNA TGTGCCAGCAGCCAGAATTTAAACACCGGGGAGCTGTTTTTT.